One and the same sample provided the 9 T cell receptor beta chains below, sequenced in a study of T-cell memory formation after mild COVID-19. TCRdb fed the 5' RACE reads into MiXCR, producing one record per CDR3 protein. Seen here are 150,000 to 200,000 distinct CDR3 sequences, about 14% observed once, and the top ten hold around 14%. Sequenced sample: PBMCs or a T cell subset sorted from them (not recorded which). These receptors were taken from an adult woman who had mild COVID-19 (a few samples of this study predate the infection). Cell type and time point are not known.

This chain joins TRBV7-9 and TRBJ1-5, with D possibly matching TRBD1 (5 bases). Germline CDR1 and CDR2: SEHNR and FQNEAQ (reference sequence). The V and J ends lost 0 bases and 6 bases respectively, with 12 bases between them. The CDR3 totals 15 residues. The CDR3 sequence is CASSLASGSGQPQHF. Here the CDR3 DNA reads TGTGCCAGCAGCTTAGCTTCAGGGTCGGGTCAGCCCCAGCATTTT.

The V gene is TRBV2, the J gene TRBJ1-2, with TRBD1 matching 8 bases. The CDR3 is 13 residues long. The V gene end was trimmed by 6 bases and the J gene end by 3 bases; junction bases not matched to a gene: 3. Germline loops: CDR1 SNHLY, CDR2 FYNNEI. CDR3 sequence (DNA): TGTGCCAGCAGCCCGACAGGGGACTATGGCTACACCTTC. Translated: CASSPTGDYGYTF.

This chain connects TRBV7-2 to TRBJ1-5, with D possibly being TRBD1 (5 bases). Between the trimmed V and J ends, which lost 1 base and 0 bases, there was a span of 7 bases. The CDR3 is 15 residues long. Germline V CDR1 and CDR2: SGHTA, FQGNSA. The CDR3 coding sequence is TGTGCCAGCAGCTTAGTTGGGGCTAGCAATCAGCCCCAGCATTTT. Amino acid sequence: CASSLVGASNQPQHF.

The CDR3 sequence: CASSFGPPSSYNEQFF. CDR3 nucleotide sequence: TGTGCCAGCAGCTTTGGACCCCCAAGCTCCTACAATGAGCAGTTCTTC. The rearrangement joins TRBV7-6 to TRBJ2-1; D is uncertain. Germline CDR1 and CDR2: SGHVS and FNYEAQ. CDR3 length: 16 residues. Trimming cost V 3 bases and J 0 bases, with 12 bases left between them. Full variable domain (remainder filled in from reference TRBV7-6 and TRBJ2-1): GAGVSQSPRYKVTKRGQDVALRCDPISGHVSLYWYRQALGQGPEFLTYFNYEAQQDKSGLPNDRFSAERPEGSISTLTIQRTEQRDSAMYRCASSFGPPSSYNEQFFGPGTRLTVL.

The rearrangement joins TRBV5-6 to TRBJ2-1; the D is unclear. Germline V gives CDR1 SGHDT, CDR2 YYEEEE. The CDR3 totals 12 residues. Deletions cut 0 bases from V and 8 bases from J, with 6 bases between. This chain's CDR3 is CASSLGPDEQFF. The CDR3 DNA reads as TGTGCCAGCAGCTTGGGGCCTGATGAGCAGTTCTTC.

V usage is TRBV7-9 and J usage is TRBJ2-3; D gene unclear. In germline, CDR1 is SEHNR, CDR2 FQNEAQ (reference sequence). Trimming left V 2 bases short and J 0 bases short, with 9 bases between. The CDR3 contains 15 residues. The CDR3 DNA reads as TGTGCCAGCAGCTTATCGGTAACTAGCACAGATACGCAGTATTTT. This gives the protein CASSLSVTSTDTQYF.

This chain joins TRBV5-1 and TRBJ2-2, with a tentative D call TRBD1 (5 bases). V gave up 0 bases and J gave up 8 bases, with 8 bases separating them. Per the germline V gene, CDR1 is SGHRS and CDR2 is YFSETQ. The CDR3 contains 13 residues. The CDR3 coding sequence is TGCGCCAGCAGCTTGGATCAGGGAGGGGAGCTGTTTTTT. Translation gives CASSLDQGGELFF.

The V call is TRBV12-3 or TRBV12-4, the J call TRBJ2-3; 9 bases fit TRBD2. The CDR3 has 19 residues. Unmatched junction bases numbered 20, after V lost 8 bases and J lost 2 bases. CDR3 in amino acids: CASGLAPSGRGGYTDTQYF. Written as DNA, the CDR3 is TGTGCCAGCGGGTTGGCCCCTAGCGGGCGGGGGGGATACACAGATACGCAGTATTTT.

This clonotype was detected only a few times. The chain is built from TRBV11-3 and TRBJ2-4, with D unresolved. Germline V gives CDR1 SGHNT, CDR2 YENEEA. Trimming left V 3 bases short and J 0 bases short, with 15 bases between. CDR3 length equals 17 residues. The CDR3 sequence is CASSFGSSGLAKNIQYF. In nucleotides, the CDR3 is TGTGCCAGCAGCTTCGGAAGCAGTGGTCTAGCCAAAAACATTCAGTACTTC.